These T cell receptor beta chains were read from a single sample in a study of T cell repertoires in cytomegalovirus infection. TCRdb re-analysed the reads in MiXCR, keeping a single row per CDR3 protein. The sample has roughly 150,000 distinct CDR3 sequences, 15% to 20% seen once; the top ten hold 18%. Source material: CD8+ T cells from PBMCs. The receptors were gathered from a human donor in good health (CMV status not recorded). Some clones in this sample may be carry-over from other donors' samples. Each CDR3 is given with its conserved first and last residue. Each record gives: D gene, clone size, J gene, V gene, CDR3 protein, CDR3 DNA. A D gene is named only where the DNA matches it firmly. Clone size, where shown, is once, few, many, or a class for clones that have expanded.

D gene: .; clone size: few; J gene: TRBJ2-3; V gene: TRBV11-2; CDR3 protein: CASSRPLVSTDTQYF; CDR3 DNA: TGTGCCAGCAGTCGACCCTTAGTTAGCACAGATACGCAGTATTTT
D gene: .; clone size: few; J gene: TRBJ2-3; V gene: TRBV7-2; CDR3 protein: CASSLAVVPDTQYF; CDR3 DNA: TGTGCCAGCAGCTTAGCGGTCGTGCCAGATACGCAGTATTTT
D gene: .; clone size: .; J gene: TRBJ2-7; V gene: TRBV28; CDR3 protein: CASTPLGGAYEQYF; CDR3 DNA: TGTGCCAGCACCCCGCTTGGCGGGGCCTACGAGCAGTACTTC
D gene: .; clone size: .; J gene: TRBJ2-7; V gene: TRBV7-8; CDR3 protein: CASSPARYPYGEQYF; CDR3 DNA: TGTGCCAGCAGCCCTGCACGATACCCCTATGGGGAGCAGTACTTC
D gene: .; clone size: .; J gene: TRBJ2-7; V gene: TRBV2; CDR3 protein: CASSEGQIHSYEQYF; CDR3 DNA: TGTGCCAGCAGTGAAGGGCAGATACACTCCTACGAGCAGTACTTC
D gene: TRBD1; clone size: .; J gene: TRBJ1-1; V gene: TRBV10-3; CDR3 protein: CAIRHAGGATEAFF; CDR3 DNA: TGTGCCATCAGACACGCAGGGGGTGCCACTGAAGCTTTCTTT
D gene: .; clone size: .; J gene: TRBJ1-1; V gene: TRBV12-5; CDR3 protein: CASGFYAKTNTEAFF; CDR3 DNA: TGTGCTAGTGGTTTCTATGCTAAGACGAACACTGAAGCTTTCTTT
D gene: .; clone size: .; J gene: TRBJ1-2; V gene: TRBV7-9; CDR3 protein: CASSWGGDGYTF; CDR3 DNA: TGTGCCAGCAGTTGGGGCGGAGATGGCTACACCTTC
D gene: TRBD1; clone size: .; J gene: TRBJ1-3; V gene: TRBV7-9; CDR3 protein: CASSLPGQGQHTIYF; CDR3 DNA: TGTGCCAGCAGCTTACCGGGACAGGGCCAGCACACCATATATTTT
D gene: TRBD2; clone size: .; J gene: TRBJ2-7; V gene: TRBV4-2; CDR3 protein: CASSQDGTSGSNEQYF; CDR3 DNA: TGTGCCAGCAGCCAAGATGGGACTAGCGGAAGCAACGAGCAGTACTTC
D gene: TRBD1; clone size: few; J gene: TRBJ2-5; V gene: TRBV6-6; CDR3 protein: CASSTRGQGEETQYF; CDR3 DNA: TGTGCCAGCAGTACCCGGGGACAGGGCGAAGAGACCCAGTACTTC
D gene: TRBD1; clone size: .; J gene: TRBJ1-6; V gene: TRBV5-4; CDR3 protein: CASSLGPGGNSPLHF; CDR3 DNA: TGTGCCAGCAGCTTGGGTCCAGGGGGGAATTCACCCCTCCACTTT
D gene: TRBD2; clone size: .; J gene: TRBJ2-1; V gene: TRBV7-6; CDR3 protein: CAISGPLAGSYNEQFF; CDR3 DNA: TGTGCCATCAGCGGACCGCTAGCGGGATCTTACAATGAGCAGTTCTTC
D gene: .; clone size: .; J gene: TRBJ2-7; V gene: TRBV12-3/TRBV12-4; CDR3 protein: CASSLGGEEIYEQYF; CDR3 DNA: TGTGCCAGCAGTCTAGGGGGGGAGGAAATCTACGAGCAGTACTTC
D gene: .; clone size: many; J gene: TRBJ1-4; V gene: TRBV7-9; CDR3 protein: CASWSLATNEKLFF; CDR3 DNA: TGTGCCAGCTGGTCTCTAGCAACTAATGAAAAACTGTTTTTT
D gene: .; clone size: few; J gene: TRBJ1-2; V gene: TRBV12-3/TRBV12-4; CDR3 protein: CASVDGNYGYTF; CDR3 DNA: TGTGCCAGCGTGGACGGGAACTATGGCTACACCTTC
D gene: .; clone size: many; J gene: TRBJ2-1; V gene: TRBV7-2; CDR3 protein: CASSREARGYNEQFF; CDR3 DNA: TGTGCCAGCAGCCGTGAGGCGCGGGGCTACAATGAGCAGTTCTTC
D gene: TRBD1; clone size: .; J gene: TRBJ1-5; V gene: TRBV12-3/TRBV12-4; CDR3 protein: CASSPGQGKPQHF; CDR3 DNA: TGTGCCAGCAGCCCGGGACAGGGCAAGCCCCAGCATTTT
D gene: .; clone size: few; J gene: TRBJ2-1; V gene: TRBV12-3/TRBV12-4; CDR3 protein: CASSFIPGLEQFF; CDR3 DNA: TGTGCCAGCAGTTTCATCCCCGGACTAGAGCAGTTCTTC
D gene: TRBD1; clone size: .; J gene: TRBJ2-7; V gene: TRBV4-3; CDR3 protein: CASSQGQGAYEQYF; CDR3 DNA: TGCGCCAGCAGCCAAGGACAGGGGGCTTACGAGCAGTACTTC
D gene: .; clone size: few; J gene: TRBJ2-1; V gene: TRBV12-3/TRBV12-4; CDR3 protein: CASRRPGGPPYNEQFF; CDR3 DNA: TGTGCCAGCAGGCGCCCCGGGGGGCCCCCCTACAATGAGCAGTTCTTC
D gene: .; clone size: few; J gene: TRBJ2-7; V gene: TRBV7-9; CDR3 protein: CASSSNLGDYEQYF; CDR3 DNA: TGTGCCAGCAGCTCAAACCTGGGGGATTACGAGCAGTACTTC
D gene: TRBD2; clone size: .; J gene: TRBJ2-1; V gene: TRBV27; CDR3 protein: CASTLRTSGVAEQFF; CDR3 DNA: TGTGCCAGCACCTTAAGGACTAGCGGGGTTGCTGAGCAGTTCTTC
D gene: .; clone size: medium-sized; J gene: TRBJ2-1; V gene: TRBV28; CDR3 protein: CASSLRPNSYNEQFF; CDR3 DNA: TGTGCCAGCAGTTTACGGCCCAACTCCTACAATGAGCAGTTCTTC
D gene: .; clone size: few; J gene: TRBJ1-3; V gene: TRBV12-3/TRBV12-4; CDR3 protein: CASIRYSGNTIYF; CDR3 DNA: TGTGCCAGCATTCGATACTCTGGAAACACCATATATTTT
D gene: .; clone size: few; J gene: TRBJ1-2; V gene: TRBV20-1; CDR3 protein: CSASALGAPQGGNYGYTF; CDR3 DNA: TGCAGTGCTAGCGCTCTTGGGGCACCACAAGGGGGAAACTATGGCTACACCTTC
D gene: .; clone size: few; J gene: TRBJ2-6; V gene: TRBV29-1; CDR3 protein: CSVEDSGFGGANVLTF; CDR3 DNA: TGCAGCGTTGAAGATAGTGGATTTGGTGGGGCCAACGTCCTGACTTTC
D gene: .; clone size: .; J gene: TRBJ2-5; V gene: TRBV9; CDR3 protein: CASSVAATKETQYF; CDR3 DNA: TGTGCCAGCAGCGTAGCGGCCACCAAGGAGACCCAGTACTTC
D gene: .; clone size: .; J gene: TRBJ1-2; V gene: TRBV20-1; CDR3 protein: CSAQHGGVYGYTF; CDR3 DNA: TGCAGTGCCCAGCATGGGGGAGTCTATGGCTACACCTTC
D gene: .; clone size: few; J gene: TRBJ2-5; V gene: TRBV2; CDR3 protein: CASRAGYETQYF; CDR3 DNA: TGTGCCAGCCGGGCGGGGTATGAGACCCAGTACTTC
D gene: .; clone size: few; J gene: TRBJ2-3; V gene: TRBV7-2; CDR3 protein: CASSLEEGSRPDTQYF; CDR3 DNA: TGTGCCAGCAGCTTGGAGGAGGGCAGTAGGCCAGATACGCAGTATTTT
D gene: TRBD1; clone size: .; J gene: TRBJ2-7; V gene: TRBV6-2/TRBV6-3; CDR3 protein: CASSYAFTGTDISYEQYF; CDR3 DNA: TGTGCCAGCAGTTACGCATTTACCGGGACAGATATCTCCTACGAGCAGTACTTC
D gene: .; clone size: .; J gene: TRBJ1-2; V gene: TRBV7-2; CDR3 protein: CASSLVSGALGGDNYGYTF; CDR3 DNA: TGTGCCAGCAGCTTAGTTTCTGGCGCATTGGGCGGAGATAACTATGGCTACACCTTC
D gene: .; clone size: few; J gene: TRBJ2-7; V gene: TRBV7-6; CDR3 protein: CASSPDWYEQYF; CDR3 DNA: TGTGCCAGCAGTCCGGACTGGTACGAGCAGTACTTC
D gene: TRBD1; clone size: few; J gene: TRBJ1-3; V gene: TRBV29-1; CDR3 protein: CSVYGPGTEVANTIYF; CDR3 DNA: TGCAGCGTCTACGGACCCGGGACAGAAGTAGCAAACACCATATATTTT
D gene: .; clone size: few; J gene: TRBJ2-3; V gene: TRBV27; CDR3 protein: CASRNRARTDTQYF; CDR3 DNA: TGTGCCAGCAGAAACAGGGCAAGGACAGATACGCAGTATTTT
D gene: .; clone size: .; J gene: TRBJ2-7; V gene: TRBV7-8; CDR3 protein: CASKLIAESSYEQYF; CDR3 DNA: TGTGCCAGCAAACTAATAGCGGAAAGCTCCTACGAGCAGTACTTC
D gene: TRBD1; clone size: few; J gene: TRBJ1-1; V gene: TRBV5-1; CDR3 protein: CASSSTTGWTEAFF; CDR3 DNA: TGCGCCAGCAGCTCAACGACAGGGTGGACTGAAGCTTTCTTT
D gene: .; clone size: .; J gene: TRBJ1-1; V gene: TRBV4-2; CDR3 protein: CASSQDFGAGGRNTEAFF; CDR3 DNA: TGTGCCAGCAGCCAAGACTTCGGAGCCGGGGGGAGGAACACTGAAGCTTTCTTT
D gene: TRBD2; clone size: .; J gene: TRBJ2-1; V gene: TRBV20-1; CDR3 protein: CSAAGLAVYNEQFF; CDR3 DNA: TGCAGTGCTGCAGGACTAGCGGTATACAATGAGCAGTTCTTC
D gene: TRBD1; clone size: few; J gene: TRBJ2-1; V gene: TRBV7-6; CDR3 protein: CASSLGTDSYNEQFF; CDR3 DNA: TGTGCCAGCAGTTTGGGGACAGACTCCTACAATGAGCAGTTCTTC
D gene: TRBD2; clone size: .; J gene: TRBJ2-1; V gene: TRBV7-9; CDR3 protein: CASSFPNRLAGGQEQFF; CDR3 DNA: TGTGCCAGCAGCTTTCCTAATCGACTAGCGGGAGGGCAGGAGCAGTTCTTC
D gene: TRBD2; clone size: .; J gene: TRBJ2-2; V gene: TRBV6-2/TRBV6-3; CDR3 protein: CASVTSGRITGELFF; CDR3 DNA: TGTGCCAGCGTTACTAGCGGGAGAATCACCGGGGAGCTGTTTTTT
D gene: .; clone size: few; J gene: TRBJ2-1; V gene: TRBV9; CDR3 protein: CASSAHGSTTSYNEQFF; CDR3 DNA: TGTGCCAGCAGCGCCCACGGGAGTACCACCTCCTACAATGAGCAGTTCTTC
D gene: TRBD2; clone size: .; J gene: TRBJ2-3; V gene: TRBV20-1; CDR3 protein: CSAPGLAGVTDTQYF; CDR3 DNA: TGCAGTGCCCCTGGACTAGCGGGAGTTACAGATACGCAGTATTTT
D gene: .; clone size: .; J gene: TRBJ1-1; V gene: TRBV7-2; CDR3 protein: CASSPLGHPGTEAFF; CDR3 DNA: TGTGCCAGCAGTCCCCTCGGACACCCCGGAACTGAAGCTTTCTTT
D gene: TRBD1; clone size: .; J gene: TRBJ1-2; V gene: TRBV29-1; CDR3 protein: CSAPRGRLNADGYTF; CDR3 DNA: TGCAGCGCCCCCAGGGGGAGGTTAAACGCGGATGGCTACACCTTC
D gene: .; clone size: few; J gene: TRBJ2-1; V gene: TRBV7-9; CDR3 protein: CAGTGYIDNEQFF; CDR3 DNA: TGTGCCGGAACAGGGTATATTGACAATGAGCAGTTCTTC
D gene: .; clone size: .; J gene: TRBJ2-6; V gene: TRBV4-1; CDR3 protein: CASSQEAGESGANVLTF; CDR3 DNA: TGCGCCAGCAGCCAAGAGGCCGGGGAGTCTGGGGCCAACGTCCTGACTTTC
D gene: TRBD2; clone size: .; J gene: TRBJ2-7; V gene: TRBV6-2/TRBV6-3; CDR3 protein: CASTGTSESSSYEQYF; CDR3 DNA: TGTGCCAGCACCGGGACTAGCGAGTCGAGCTCCTACGAGCAGTACTTC
D gene: TRBD2; clone size: .; J gene: TRBJ2-3; V gene: TRBV11-2; CDR3 protein: CASSSRGDYFTDTQYF; CDR3 DNA: TGTGCCAGCAGCTCGAGAGGGGACTACTTCACAGATACGCAGTATTTT
D gene: TRBD2; clone size: few; J gene: TRBJ2-1; V gene: TRBV20-1; CDR3 protein: CSVSSGGYNEQFF; CDR3 DNA: TGCAGTGTTTCTAGCGGGGGGTACAATGAGCAGTTCTTC
D gene: .; clone size: many; J gene: TRBJ1-1; V gene: TRBV7-8; CDR3 protein: CASSLEGRDYLNTEAFF; CDR3 DNA: TGTGCCAGCAGCTTAGAGGGCAGGGATTACCTGAACACTGAAGCTTTCTTT
D gene: TRBD2; clone size: few; J gene: TRBJ2-7; V gene: TRBV7-6; CDR3 protein: CASSSSGAGTSGPSSYEQYF; CDR3 DNA: TGTGCCAGCAGCTCATCGGGGGCCGGGACTAGCGGGCCTAGCTCCTACGAGCAGTACTTC
D gene: .; clone size: many; J gene: TRBJ1-1; V gene: TRBV7-2; CDR3 protein: CASSSLGHRGTEAFF; CDR3 DNA: TGTGCCAGCAGCTCATTGGGACATCGGGGAACTGAAGCTTTCTTT